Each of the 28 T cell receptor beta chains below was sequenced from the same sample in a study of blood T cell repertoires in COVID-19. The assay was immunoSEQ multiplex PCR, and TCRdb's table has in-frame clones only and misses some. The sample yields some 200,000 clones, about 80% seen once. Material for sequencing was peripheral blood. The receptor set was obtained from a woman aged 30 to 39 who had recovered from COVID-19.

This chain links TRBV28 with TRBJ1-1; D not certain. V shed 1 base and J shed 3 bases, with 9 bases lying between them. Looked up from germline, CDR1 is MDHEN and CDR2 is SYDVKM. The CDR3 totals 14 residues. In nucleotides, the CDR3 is TGTGCCAGCAGTTTATTGCACGGAGACACTGAAGCTTTCTTT. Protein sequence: CASSLLHGDTEAFF.

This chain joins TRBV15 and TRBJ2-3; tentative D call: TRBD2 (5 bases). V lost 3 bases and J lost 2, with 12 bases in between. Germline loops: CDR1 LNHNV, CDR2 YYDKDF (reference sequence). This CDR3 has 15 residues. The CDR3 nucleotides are TGTGCCACCAGCAGCACTACTAGTCCCACAGATACGCAGTATTTT. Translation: CATSSTTSPTDTQYF.

CDR3 in DNA: TGTGCCAGTAGTAAAACAGGGCCGAATTCACCCCTCCACTTT. Its translation: CASSKTGPNSPLHF. V is TRBV19 and J is TRBJ1-6, with a weak D call TRBD1 (6 bases). The CDR3 extends over 14 amino acids. V was trimmed by 4 bases and J by 7 bases, leaving 11 bases between them. The germline gives CDR1 LNHDA, CDR2 SQIVND (reference sequence).

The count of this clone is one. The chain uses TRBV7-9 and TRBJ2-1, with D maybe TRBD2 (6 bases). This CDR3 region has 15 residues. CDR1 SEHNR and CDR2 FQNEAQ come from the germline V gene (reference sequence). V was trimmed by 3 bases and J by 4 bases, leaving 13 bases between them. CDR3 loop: CASSFVGTLYNEQFF. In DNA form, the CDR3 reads TGTGCCAGCAGCTTCGTCGGGACTCTATACAATGAGCAGTTCTTC. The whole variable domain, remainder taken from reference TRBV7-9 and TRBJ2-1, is DTGVSQNPRHKITKRGQNVTFRCDPISEHNRLYWYRQTLGQGPEFLTYFQNEAQLEKSRLLSDRFSAERPKGSFSTLEIQRTEQGDSAMYLCASSFVGTLYNEQFFGPGTRLTVL.

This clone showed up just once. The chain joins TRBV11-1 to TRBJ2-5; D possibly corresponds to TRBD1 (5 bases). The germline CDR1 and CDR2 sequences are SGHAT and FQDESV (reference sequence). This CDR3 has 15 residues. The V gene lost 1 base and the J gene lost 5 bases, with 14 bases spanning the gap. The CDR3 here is CASSLGPGKGETQYF. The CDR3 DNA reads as TGTGCCAGCAGCTTAGGTCCAGGGAAAGGGGAGACCCAGTACTTC.

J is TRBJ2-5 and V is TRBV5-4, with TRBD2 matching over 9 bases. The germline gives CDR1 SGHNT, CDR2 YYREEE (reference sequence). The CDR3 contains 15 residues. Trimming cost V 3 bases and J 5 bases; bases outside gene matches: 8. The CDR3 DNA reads TGTGCCAGCAGCTGGCGGACTAGCGTGGGGGAGACCCAGTACTTC. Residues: CASSWRTSVGETQYF.

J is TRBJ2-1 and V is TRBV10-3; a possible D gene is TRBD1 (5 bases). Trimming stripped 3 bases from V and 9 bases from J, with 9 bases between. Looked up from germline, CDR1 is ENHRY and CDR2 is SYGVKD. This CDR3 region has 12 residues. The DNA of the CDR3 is TGTGCCATCAGTGACAGGGTTGGTGAGCAGTTCTTC. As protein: CAISDRVGEQFF.

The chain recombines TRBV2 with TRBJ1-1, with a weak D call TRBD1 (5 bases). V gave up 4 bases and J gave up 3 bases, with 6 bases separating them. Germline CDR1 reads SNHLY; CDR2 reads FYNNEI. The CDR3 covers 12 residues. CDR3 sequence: CASSAGYTEAFF. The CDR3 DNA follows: TGTGCCAGCAGTGCAGGGTACACTGAAGCTTTCTTT.

The CDR3 region has the DNA TGTGCCTGGAGGGGTAGGGGGACAGCAGACAATCAGCCCCAGCATTTT. It yields the protein CAWRGRGTADNQPQHF. V and J are TRBV30 and TRBJ1-5; TRBD1 aligns across 7 bases. Trimming at V came to 3 bases and at J to 3 bases, leaving 11 bases not matched to a gene. This CDR3 spans 16 amino acids. Per germline, CDR1 GTSNPN and CDR2 SVGIG (reference sequence).

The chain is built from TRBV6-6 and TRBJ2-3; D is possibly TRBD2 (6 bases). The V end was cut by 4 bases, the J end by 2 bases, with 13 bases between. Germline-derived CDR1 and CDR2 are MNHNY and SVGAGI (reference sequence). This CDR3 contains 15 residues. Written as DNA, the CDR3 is TGTGCCAGCAGTTCTCCGACTAGTCTCACAGATACGCAGTATTTT. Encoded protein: CASSSPTSLTDTQYF.

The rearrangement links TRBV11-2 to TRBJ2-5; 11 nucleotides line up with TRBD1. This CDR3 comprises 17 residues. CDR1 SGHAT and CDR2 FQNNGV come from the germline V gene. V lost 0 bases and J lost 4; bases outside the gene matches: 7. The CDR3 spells CASSLEWGTGGRETQYF. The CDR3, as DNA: TGTGCCAGCAGCTTAGAGTGGGGGACAGGGGGTCGAGAGACCCAGTACTTC.

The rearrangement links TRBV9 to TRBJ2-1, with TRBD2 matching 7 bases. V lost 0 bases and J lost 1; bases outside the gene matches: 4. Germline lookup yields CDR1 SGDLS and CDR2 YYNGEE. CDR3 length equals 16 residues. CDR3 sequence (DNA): TGTGCCAGCAGCGTAGAGGCGGGAGCATCCTACAATGAGCAGTTCTTC. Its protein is CASSVEAGASYNEQFF.

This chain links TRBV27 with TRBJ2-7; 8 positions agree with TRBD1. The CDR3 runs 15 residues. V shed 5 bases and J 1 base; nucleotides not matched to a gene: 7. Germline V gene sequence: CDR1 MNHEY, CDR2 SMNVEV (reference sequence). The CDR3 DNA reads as TGTGCCAGCAGTATAGGGACAGGACCTTCCTACGAGCAGTACTTC. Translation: CASSIGTGPSYEQYF.

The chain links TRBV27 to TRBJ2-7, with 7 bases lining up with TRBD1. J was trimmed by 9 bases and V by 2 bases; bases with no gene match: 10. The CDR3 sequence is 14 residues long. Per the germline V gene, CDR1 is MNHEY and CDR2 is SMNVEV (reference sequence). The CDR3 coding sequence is TGTGCCAGCAGTTTAACCCTTGACAGGGAAGGGCAGTACTTC. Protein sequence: CASSLTLDREGQYF.

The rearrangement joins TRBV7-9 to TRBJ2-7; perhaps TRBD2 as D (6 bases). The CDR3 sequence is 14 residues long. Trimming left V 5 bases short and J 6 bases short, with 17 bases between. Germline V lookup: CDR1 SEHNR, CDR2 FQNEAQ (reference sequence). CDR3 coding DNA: TGTGCCAGCAGCCGCTGGGTCCTAGCGCCCGAGCAGTACTTC. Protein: CASSRWVLAPEQYF.

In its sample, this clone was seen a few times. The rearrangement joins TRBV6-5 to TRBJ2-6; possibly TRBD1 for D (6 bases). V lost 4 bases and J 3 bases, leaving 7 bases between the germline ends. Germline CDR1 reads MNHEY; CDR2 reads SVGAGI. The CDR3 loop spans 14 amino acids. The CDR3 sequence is CASSWTVGANVLTF. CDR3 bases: TGTGCCAGCAGTTGGACAGTTGGGGCCAACGTCCTGACTTTC.

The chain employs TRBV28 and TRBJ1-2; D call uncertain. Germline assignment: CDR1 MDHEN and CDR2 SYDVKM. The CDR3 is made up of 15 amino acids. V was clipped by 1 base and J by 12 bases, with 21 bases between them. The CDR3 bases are TGTGCCAGCAGTTTATCATTCTTGGGTCAGGAGGCCGACACCTTC. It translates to CASSLSFLGQEADTF.

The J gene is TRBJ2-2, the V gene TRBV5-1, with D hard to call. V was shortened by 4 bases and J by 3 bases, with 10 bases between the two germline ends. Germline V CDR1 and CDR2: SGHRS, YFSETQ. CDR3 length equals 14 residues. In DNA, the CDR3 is TGCGCCAGCAGCCGTGATCAGGACACCGGGGAGCTGTTTTTT. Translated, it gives CASSRDQDTGELFF.

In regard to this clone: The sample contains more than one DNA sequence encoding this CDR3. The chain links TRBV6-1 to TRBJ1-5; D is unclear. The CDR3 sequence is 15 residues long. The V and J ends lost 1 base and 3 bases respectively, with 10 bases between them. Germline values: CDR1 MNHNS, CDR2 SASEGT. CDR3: CASSEVGGSNQPQHF. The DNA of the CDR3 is TGTGCCAGCAGTGAAGTCGGCGGGTCCAATCAGCCCCAGCATTTT.

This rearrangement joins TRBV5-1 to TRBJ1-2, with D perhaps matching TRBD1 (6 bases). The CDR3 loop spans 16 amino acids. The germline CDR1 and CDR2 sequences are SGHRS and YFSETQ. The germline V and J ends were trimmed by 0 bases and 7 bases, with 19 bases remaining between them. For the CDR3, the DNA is TGCGCCAGCAGCTTGGGAAGGGGGAAATATGAGGGTGGCTACACCTTC. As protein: CASSLGRGKYEGGYTF.

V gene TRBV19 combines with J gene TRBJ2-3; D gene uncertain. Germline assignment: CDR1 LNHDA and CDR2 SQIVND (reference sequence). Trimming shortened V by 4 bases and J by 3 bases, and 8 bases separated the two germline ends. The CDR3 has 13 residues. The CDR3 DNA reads TGTGCCAGTAGTAGGCCCGGGACAGATACGCAGTATTTT. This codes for CASSRPGTDTQYF.

CDR3 sequence reads: CASSINRGLSRTEAFF. CDR3 bases: TGTGCCAGTAGTATTAATAGGGGGCTAAGTCGCACTGAAGCTTTCTTT. The V call is TRBV19, the J call TRBJ1-1; TRBD1 matches at 7 bases. J was trimmed by 4 bases and V by 3 bases; bases with no gene match: 11. The germline gives CDR1 LNHDA, CDR2 SQIVND (reference sequence). The CDR3 loop spans 16 amino acids.

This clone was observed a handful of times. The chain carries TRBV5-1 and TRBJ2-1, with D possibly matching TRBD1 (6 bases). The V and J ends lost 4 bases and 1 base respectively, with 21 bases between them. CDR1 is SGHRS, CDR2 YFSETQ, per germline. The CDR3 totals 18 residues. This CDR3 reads CASSLGIQGMGSYNEQFF. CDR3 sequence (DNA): TGCGCCAGCAGCCTGGGCATACAGGGTATGGGTTCCTACAATGAGCAGTTCTTC.

This CDR3 is CASSQPGKETQYF. DNA for the CDR3: TGTGCCAGCAGCCAGCCGGGAAAAGAGACCCAGTACTTC. This chain connects TRBV16 to TRBJ2-5; a weak D match, TRBD2 (5 bases). The CDR3 length is 13 residues. The V and J ends lost 3 bases and 3 bases respectively, with 8 bases between them. From germline, CDR1 is KGHSY and CDR2 FQNENV.

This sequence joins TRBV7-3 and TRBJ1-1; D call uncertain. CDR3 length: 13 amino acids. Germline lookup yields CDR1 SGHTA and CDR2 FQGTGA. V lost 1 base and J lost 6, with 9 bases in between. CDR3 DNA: TGTGCCAGCAGCTTAATAGATGAGGCTGAAGCTTTCTTT. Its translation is CASSLIDEAEAFF.

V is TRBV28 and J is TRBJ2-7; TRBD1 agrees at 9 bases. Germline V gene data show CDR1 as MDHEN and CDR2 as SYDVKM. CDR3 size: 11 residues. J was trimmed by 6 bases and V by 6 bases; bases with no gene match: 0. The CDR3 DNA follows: TGTGCCAGCAGGGACAGGGGCGAGCAGTACTTC. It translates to CASRDRGEQYF.

CDR3 DNA sequence: TGTGCCATCAGCTCTTCGGGCCTAGCGCTCTTTTCCTACGAGCAGTACTTC. This sequence encodes CAISSSGLALFSYEQYF. This chain connects TRBV10-3 to TRBJ2-7; tentative D call: TRBD2 (6 bases). V was trimmed by 6 bases and J by 1 base, leaving 22 bases between them. Germline-derived CDR1 and CDR2 are ENHRY and SYGVKD. CDR3 length: 17 residues.

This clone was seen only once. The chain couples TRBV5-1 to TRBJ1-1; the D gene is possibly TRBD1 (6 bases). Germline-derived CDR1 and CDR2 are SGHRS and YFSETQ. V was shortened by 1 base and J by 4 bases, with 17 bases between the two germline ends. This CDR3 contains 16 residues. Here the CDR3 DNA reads TGCGCCAGCAGCTTGCTGGGGGCCCGAGGAGGCACTGAAGCTTTCTTT. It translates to CASSLLGARGGTEAFF.